Listed here are 26 T cell receptor beta chains from one sample, sequenced in a study of CD8 T cells in Susac syndrome. With random hexamers, about 0.5 to 1 ug RNA was reverse transcribed. TCRdb re-called the immunoSEQ multiplex PCR reads with MiXCR, one entry per CDR3 protein. The data hold approximately 170,000 distinct CDR3 sequences, with about 90% observed a single time. Sequenced material: CD4+ T cells from PBMCs. The receptors stem from a human donor in good health.

DNA for the CDR3: TGCGCCAGCAGCCCAGGATCGTTCTCTGGAAACACCATATATTTT. Residues: CASSPGSFSGNTIYF. This chain uses TRBV4-3 with TRBJ1-3; D is unresolved. CDR3 size: 15 residues. Deletions cut 4 bases from V and 0 bases from J, with 10 bases between. The V gene's germline CDR1 is LGHNA and CDR2 YSLEER.

This chain uses TRBV7-2 with TRBJ1-2; D possibly corresponds to TRBD1 (5 bases). CDR3 length: 13 amino acids. CDR1 and CDR2 from the germline V gene are SGHTA and FQGNSA. V lost 1 base to trimming and J lost 8 bases, with 11 bases between them. Written as DNA, the CDR3 is TGTGCCAGCAGCTTAGAGAGGGGATGGGGCTACACCTTC. It encodes CASSLERGWGYTF.

The rearrangement links TRBV11-2 to TRBJ2-2, with 10 bases that match TRBD1. This CDR3 is 19 amino acids long. V gave up 4 bases and J gave up 2 bases; unmatched junction bases: 13. The germline gives CDR1 SGHAT, CDR2 FQNNGV. For the CDR3, the DNA is TGTGCCAGCAGCTCAAGGGGGACAGGGGCTACGGACAACACCGGGGAGCTGTTTTTT. Protein product: CASSSRGTGATDNTGELFF.

This clonotype was detected only once. The chain combines TRBV10-3 with TRBJ2-1; TRBD1 might be the D (6 bases). V lost 2 bases and J 7 bases, leaving 9 bases between the germline ends. CDR1 and CDR2 from the germline V gene are ENHRY and SYGVKD. This CDR3 is 13 amino acids long. CDR3 in amino acids: CAISEQTGNEQFF. For the CDR3, the DNA is TGTGCCATCAGTGAGCAAACAGGGAATGAGCAGTTCTTC.

The chain couples TRBV6-1 to TRBJ2-1; 8 bases map to TRBD2. Trimming cost V 2 bases and J 8 bases; bases outside gene matches: 8. Germline V gene lookup returns CDR1 MNHNS and CDR2 SASEGT. The CDR3 runs 15 residues. As DNA, the CDR3 is TGTGCCAGCAGTGAACCCGGACTAGCTGTCGATGAGCAGTTCTTC. This translates into CASSEPGLAVDEQFF.

The chain uses TRBV4-3 and TRBJ2-2; maybe TRBD1 (6 bases). The CDR3 consists of 15 residues. In germline, CDR1 is LGHNA, CDR2 YSLEER. Trimming shortened V by 4 bases and J by 5 bases, and 14 bases separated the two germline ends. CDR3 protein: CASSLQDRETGELFF. The CDR3 region has the DNA TGCGCCAGCAGCCTTCAGGACAGAGAAACCGGGGAGCTGTTTTTT.

The chain has TRBV7-2 and TRBJ1-3, with unresolved D. V lost 5 bases to trimming and J lost 0 bases, with 14 bases between them. The CDR3 consists of 16 residues. Germline assignment: CDR1 SGHTA and CDR2 FQGNSA. CDR3 nucleotides: TGTGCCAGCAGCGCCATGGCGCCCTACTCTGGAAACACCATATATTTT. Translation gives CASSAMAPYSGNTIYF.

The chain is built from TRBV18 and TRBJ2-3, with TRBD1 matching over 8 bases. Germline V gene data show CDR1 as KGHSH and CDR2 as LQKENI. The CDR3 has 16 amino acids. V shed 3 bases, J shed 1 base, and the junction held 6 bases outside the gene matches. CDR3 bases: TGTGCCAGCTCACCGACCCCGACAGGGGGCACAGATACGCAGTATTTT. Amino acid sequence: CASSPTPTGGTDTQYF. The variable domain in full, completed from reference TRBV18 and TRBJ2-3, reads NAGVMQNPRHLVRRRGQEARLRCSPMKGHSHVYWYRQLPEEGLKFMVYLQKENIIDESGMPKERFSAEFPKEGPSILRIQQVVRGDSAAYFCASSPTPTGGTDTQYFGPGTRLTVL.

The rearrangement links TRBV7-2 to TRBJ1-2; D is ambiguous. The ends were cut back, 5 bases at V and 4 bases at J, with 14 bases in the middle. CDR1 SGHTA and CDR2 FQGNSA come from the germline V gene. This CDR3 is built from 14 residues. This chain's CDR3 is CASSPNGRPYGYTF. CDR3 sequence (DNA): TGTGCCAGCAGCCCTAATGGACGCCCCTATGGCTACACCTTC.

V gene TRBV21-1 combines with J gene TRBJ2-5; the D call of TRBD1 is as the table states it, not checked on the DNA. TRBV21-1 is a listed pseudogene. The CDR3 contains 14 residues. The CDR3 DNA reads TGTGCCAGCAGCAAGACAGGGAAATTAGAGACCCAGTACTTC. Protein sequence: CASSKTGKLETQYF.

The V call is TRBV5-6, the J call TRBJ1-6; TRBD1 matches 7 bases. The CDR3 length is 14 residues. Germline CDR1 is SGHDT and CDR2 is YYEEEE. The junction had 6 bases not matched to a gene; V was cut back by 4 bases and J by 8 bases. CDR3 amino acids: CASSPGTVDSPLHF. The CDR3 DNA reads as TGTGCCAGCAGCCCGGGGACAGTTGATTCACCCCTCCACTTT.

The V gene is TRBV5-1, the J gene TRBJ2-5; TRBD1 matches at 8 bases. The V gene's germline CDR1 is SGHRS and CDR2 YFSETQ. This CDR3 contains 14 residues. V was pared by 3 bases and J by 2 bases, with 3 bases of the junction left unmatched. The CDR3 nucleotides are TGCGCCAGCAGCTCGACAGGGGAACAAGAGACCCAGTACTTC. Protein product: CASSSTGEQETQYF.

J is TRBJ2-6 and V is TRBV5-1, with D possibly matching TRBD1 (5 bases). V lost 3 bases and J 2 bases, leaving 12 bases between the germline ends. This CDR3 is 16 amino acids long. Germline-derived CDR1 and CDR2 are SGHRS and YFSETQ. The CDR3 protein is CASSSVGHPGANVLTF. The DNA for the CDR3 is TGCGCCAGCAGCTCCGTAGGACACCCTGGGGCCAACGTCCTGACTTTC.

The chain is built from TRBV14 and TRBJ2-3, with D possibly being TRBD1 (5 bases). Germline lookup yields CDR1 SGHDN and CDR2 FVKESK. Trimming pared 3 bases from V and 3 bases from J, leaving 16 bases between. CDR3 length: 16 residues. In DNA form, the CDR3 reads TGTGCCAGCAGCCATTCTTCGAGGCCAGGGACAGATACGCAGTATTTT. It yields the protein CASSHSSRPGTDTQYF.

J is TRBJ2-1 and V is TRBV11-2; 12 bases fit TRBD2. CDR1 and CDR2 from the germline V gene are SGHAT and FQNNGV. The V segment lost 4 bases and the J segment 7 bases; nucleotides outside the gene matches: 8. The CDR3 runs to 16 residues. CDR3 amino acids: CASSYRLAGAGNEQFF. CDR3 DNA sequence: TGTGCCAGCAGCTACCGACTAGCGGGAGCGGGTAATGAGCAGTTCTTC. The variable domain in full, with the rest retrieved from reference TRBV11-2 and TRBJ2-1, is EAGVAQSPRYKIIEKRQSVAFWCNPISGHATLYWYQQILGQGPKLLIQFQNNGVVDDSQLPKDRFSAERLKGVDSTLKIQPAKLEDSAVYLCASSYRLAGAGNEQFFGPGTRLTVL.

The chain joins TRBV5-1 to TRBJ2-6, with D perhaps matching TRBD2 (6 bases). Germline V CDR1 and CDR2: SGHRS, YFSETQ. V was cut by 4 bases and J by 0 bases, with 11 bases left in between. The CDR3 sequence is 16 residues long. DNA of the CDR3: TGCGCCAGCAGCGCGGGACGGTTCTCTGGGGCCAACGTCCTGACTTTC. Translation gives CASSAGRFSGANVLTF.

The chain carries TRBV7-2 and TRBJ2-7, with D possibly matching TRBD2 (5 bases). This CDR3 is built from 13 residues. V lost 4 bases and J lost 2, with 9 bases in between. Looked up from germline, CDR1 is SGHTA and CDR2 is FQGNSA. CDR3 nucleotide sequence: TGTGCCAGCAGCTCGGGGTTCGCCTACGAGCAGTACTTC. It encodes CASSSGFAYEQYF.

The chain carries TRBV20-1 and TRBJ2-5; D gene unclear. This CDR3 has 14 residues. V lost 5 bases, J lost 5 bases, and 18 bases lay in between. Per germline, CDR1 DFQATT and CDR2 SNEGSKA (reference sequence). The CDR3 DNA reads TGCAGTGCTCGGAAAGGATCGAGAGCGGAGACCCAGTACTTC. Translating gives CSARKGSRAETQYF.

The rearrangement joins TRBV6-5 to TRBJ2-4; D perhaps matches TRBD2 (5 bases). Trimming took off 2 bases at V and 4 bases at J, with 18 bases between the two ends. This CDR3 is built from 17 residues. Germline CDR1 reads MNHEY; CDR2 reads SVGAGI. The CDR3 sequence: CASSYPGGRGSKNIQYF. In nucleotides, the CDR3 is TGTGCCAGCAGTTACCCGGGCGGAAGAGGGTCGAAAAACATTCAGTACTTC.

This sequence joins TRBV25-1 and TRBJ2-7; TRBD2 matches 7 bases. The CDR3 loop spans 14 amino acids. The germline gives CDR1 MGHDK, CDR2 SYGVNS. V shed 4 bases, J shed 5 bases, and the junction held 8 bases outside the gene matches. CDR3 nucleotides: TGTGCCAGCAGTGGGGGGGGAGGGTTGCACGAGCAGTACTTC. This encodes CASSGGGGLHEQYF.

The V and J genes are TRBV28 and TRBJ1-2; D is undetermined. This CDR3 region has 13 residues. With 4 bases removed from V and 7 bases from J, the gap between germline ends came to 13 bases. Germline lookup yields CDR1 MDHEN and CDR2 SYDVKM. The CDR3 nucleotides read TGTGCCAGCAGTTCTACGCCTCAGTCTGGCTACACCTTC. It is translated as CASSSTPQSGYTF.

The chain combines TRBV15 with TRBJ2-3, with 7 bases lining up with TRBD2. The CDR3 runs to 16 residues. Germline assignment: CDR1 LNHNV and CDR2 YYDKDF (reference sequence). V gave up 1 base and J gave up 1 base; unmatched junction bases: 5. The CDR3 spells CATSRGSGSRTDTQYF. In DNA form, the CDR3 reads TGTGCCACCAGCAGAGGTAGCGGGTCTCGCACAGATACGCAGTATTTT.

The gene calls are TRBV7-9 and TRBJ2-7; no reliable D call. The V gene's germline CDR1 is SEHNR and CDR2 FQNEAQ (reference sequence). Trimming took off 5 bases at V and 1 base at J, with 9 bases between the two ends. The CDR3 sequence is 13 residues long. The CDR3 nucleotides are TGTGCCAGCAGCGTCAGTAGTTCCTACGAGCAGTACTTC. Protein: CASSVSSSYEQYF.

V gene TRBV6-6 combines with J gene TRBJ1-2, with D maybe TRBD1 (6 bases). Germline CDR1 is MNHNY and CDR2 is SVGAGI (reference sequence). The CDR3 runs to 16 residues. V lost 0 bases and J lost 5, with 16 bases in between. The CDR3 reads CASSYSGTPKEYGYTF. The CDR3 DNA is TGTGCCAGCAGTTACTCGGGGACACCTAAAGAGTATGGCTACACCTTC.

V and J are TRBV20-1 and TRBJ1-4; 12 positions match TRBD1. Per germline, CDR1 DFQATT and CDR2 SNEGSKA (reference sequence). The CDR3 extends over 19 amino acids. J was trimmed by 2 bases and V by 5 bases; bases with no gene match: 15. The CDR3 DNA sequence: TGCAGTGCTTCGGACCCGGGACAGGGGGCCTTTCTTACTAATGAAAAACTGTTTTTT. It is translated as CSASDPGQGAFLTNEKLFF.

The chain couples TRBV2 to TRBJ1-5; no reliable D call. This CDR3 has 14 amino acids. Per the germline V gene, CDR1 is SNHLY and CDR2 is FYNNEI. The V gene lost 1 base and the J gene lost 0 bases, with 4 bases spanning the gap. CDR3: CASSEGYSNQPQHF. The CDR3 nucleotides are TGTGCCAGCAGTGAAGGGTATAGCAATCAGCCCCAGCATTTT.